One sample yielded the 5 T cell receptor beta chains listed below, sequenced in a study of memory CD4+ T cells and cytomegalovirus serostatus. The assay was immunoSEQ multiplex PCR, and TCRdb's table has in-frame clones only and misses some. The sample contains fewer than 50,000 clones, about 80% of which appear only once. The sort gate was single viable CD3+CD4+CD8-CD45RO+ cells for memory CD4+ T cells. The sample was memory CD4+ T cells from blood. Receptors originate from an adult in good health and CMV-seropositive.

The chain joins TRBV29-1 to TRBJ2-1; either TRBD1 or TRBD2 may fit D (5 bases each). V was clipped by 3 bases and J by 3 bases, with 21 bases between them. The CDR3 runs 17 residues. CDR1 and CDR2 (germline): SQVTM, ANQGSEA. Written as DNA, the CDR3 is TGCAGCGTTGACGGGTGGGAACTAGGAACAGGCTACAATGAGCAGTTCTTC. Protein sequence: CSVDGWELGTGYNEQFF.

Worth noting for this clone: An end of the junction differs from the germline gene, which may be a read error. The V gene is TRBV4-3, the J gene TRBJ2-1; D remains unclear. Germline lookup yields CDR1 LGHNA and CDR2 YSLEER. The CDR3 consists of 15 residues. CDR3 nucleotides: TGCGCCAGCAGACAAGGCTACTCCTCCTACAATGAGCAGTTCTTC. Protein sequence: CASRQGYSSYNEQFF.

The rearrangement links TRBV7-7 to TRBJ2-3; D is perhaps TRBD1 (5 bases). This CDR3 has 13 amino acids. Trimming removed 1 base at V and 4 bases at J, with 6 bases between. Germline V lookup: CDR1 SSHAT, CDR2 FNYEAQ (reference sequence). CDR3 bases: TGTGCCAGCAGCTTAGGCAGGGCAGATACGCAGTATTTT. This codes for CASSLGRADTQYF. Combining the CDR3 with reference TRBV7-7 and TRBJ2-3 gives the whole variable domain GAGVSQSPRYKVTKRGQDVTLRCDPISSHATLYWYQQALGQGPEFLTYFNYEAQPDKSGLPSDRFSAERPEGSISTLTIQRTEQRDSAMYRCASSLGRADTQYFGPGTRLTVL.

The V call is TRBV5-6, the J call TRBJ1-4; tentatively, D is TRBD1 (5 bases). The V end lost 4 bases, the J end lost 7 bases, and 11 bases lay between the germline ends. The CDR3 length is 13 residues. The germline V gene has CDR1 SGHDT and CDR2 YYEEEE. The CDR3 here is CASSPGGVEKLFF. CDR3 bases: TGTGCCAGCAGCCCGGGGGGGGTTGAAAAACTGTTTTTT.

The CDR3 DNA follows: TGTGCCAGCAGCTTGCGGTCGAGCGGGAGGGCAAACGAGCAGTACTTC. It translates to CASSLRSSGRANEQYF. The chain links TRBV5-4 to TRBJ2-7; TRBD2 matches 10 bases. Germline V gene lookup returns CDR1 SGHNT and CDR2 YYREEE (reference sequence). V shed 1 base and J 5 bases; nucleotides not matched to a gene: 9. The length of the CDR3 is 16 residues.